The 19 T cell receptor beta chains reported below all come from one sample, sequenced in a study of shared clonotypes between healthy human individuals. Method: immunoSEQ multiplex PCR; TCRdb's copy keeps in-frame clones and lacks some. The sample contains a few million clones, 85% to 95% of which appear only once. Sequenced sample: naive CD4+ T cells sorted from blood. Subset meaning: CD45RA+ positively selected. These receptors all stem from a man aged 18 to 29 in good health.

There are a few counts of this clone. The CDR3 bases are TGTGCCAGCAGGTGGACGGCCGATCAGCCCCAGCATTTT. It encodes CASRWTADQPQHF. The rearrangement uses TRBV2 and TRBJ1-5; D call uncertain. CDR1 and CDR2 (germline): SNHLY, FYNNEI. The V end lost 6 bases, the J end lost 5 bases, and 11 bases lay between the germline ends. This CDR3 comprises 13 residues.

This clone came up once. V usage is TRBV19 and J usage is TRBJ2-1; the D call may be TRBD1 or TRBD2 (6 bases each). CDR3 length: 15 residues. V lost 1 base and J lost 2, with 9 bases in between. Germline V CDR1 and CDR2: LNHDA, SQIVND (reference sequence). The CDR3 DNA reads as TGTGCCAGTAGTATAGGGGGGGCCACCTACAATGAGCAGTTCTTC. This codes for CASSIGGATYNEQFF.

In regard to this clone: Within the sample, other DNA sequences also encode this same CDR3. This sequence joins TRBV5-1 and TRBJ1-2; possibly TRBD1 for D (6 bases). Looked up from germline, CDR1 is SGHRS and CDR2 is YFSETQ. Trimming pared 5 bases from V and 2 bases from J, leaving 10 bases between. There are 13 residues in the CDR3. The CDR3 sequence: CASRQGANYGYTF. The CDR3 DNA reads TGCGCCAGCAGACAGGGTGCGAACTATGGCTACACCTTC.

The chain employs TRBV10-1 and TRBJ2-7, with 7 bases that match TRBD1. CDR1 WNHNN and CDR2 SYGVQD come from the germline V gene (reference sequence). The CDR3 runs 13 residues. Trimming took 5 bases from V and 2 from J; bases not matched to a gene: 3. CDR3 nucleotides: TGCGCCAGCAGTAACAGGGGACCCTACGAGCAGTACTTC. It translates to CASSNRGPYEQYF.

The chain uses TRBV27 and TRBJ2-7, with D perhaps TRBD2 (6 bases). Germline loops: CDR1 MNHEY, CDR2 SMNVEV (reference sequence). CDR3 length equals 17 residues. V dropped 3 bases and J dropped 0 bases, with 18 bases sitting between them. The CDR3 sequence is CASSLTPGTLSSYEQYF. The CDR3 coding sequence is TGTGCCAGCAGTTTGACCCCGGGGACTTTAAGCTCCTACGAGCAGTACTTC.

The chain links TRBV5-4 to TRBJ2-3; the match to TRBD2 covers 7 bases. Trimming at V came to 5 bases and at J to 2 bases, leaving 11 bases not matched to a gene. Germline CDR1 is SGHNT and CDR2 is YYREEE (reference sequence). The CDR3 is 16 residues long. This CDR3 is CASSPALADFTDTQYF. The CDR3 DNA reads TGTGCCAGCAGTCCAGCCCTAGCGGACTTCACAGATACGCAGTATTTT.

This clone has a single count. CDR3 nucleotides: TGCAGCGTTGCTAACAGGTCCACGGCCGCTAGCAATCAGCCCCAGCATTTT. Its protein is CSVANRSTAASNQPQHF. The chain recombines TRBV29-1 with TRBJ1-5; the D gene is possibly TRBD1 (5 bases). The V and J ends lost 4 bases and 0 bases respectively, with 19 bases between them. The CDR3 runs 17 residues. Germline CDR1 SQVTM, CDR2 ANQGSEA.

The V and J genes are TRBV7-8 and TRBJ2-1, with 8 bases that match TRBD2. The ends lost 3 bases at V and 6 bases at J; junction bases unmatched: 7. Germline lookup yields CDR1 SGHVS and CDR2 FQNEAQ. CDR3 size: 15 residues. The CDR3 bases are TGTGCCAGCAGCTTGCCGCCGACTAGCGTCAATGAGCAGTTCTTC. It codes for CASSLPPTSVNEQFF.

This chain links TRBV18 with TRBJ2-2, with D perhaps given as TRBD1 or TRBD2 (5 bases each). CDR3 length: 16 amino acids. The germline V gene has CDR1 KGHSH and CDR2 LQKENI. Trimming pared 2 bases from V and 4 bases from J, leaving 14 bases between. CDR3: CASSPGEGITTGELFF. The CDR3 nucleotides are TGTGCCAGCTCACCAGGCGAGGGGATTACCACCGGGGAGCTGTTTTTT.

This clone has only a few counts. The chain carries TRBV10-3 and TRBJ1-1, with a weak D call TRBD1 (6 bases). The V end lost 4 bases, the J end lost 1 base, and 10 bases lay between the germline ends. The CDR3 has 14 residues. The germline CDR1 and CDR2 sequences are ENHRY and SYGVKD. The CDR3 is CAISAQGRNTEAFF. The CDR3 bases are TGTGCCATCAGTGCCCAGGGGAGGAACACTGAAGCTTTCTTT.

The V call is TRBV9, the J call TRBJ2-5, with 9 bases lining up with TRBD1. Germline V CDR1 and CDR2: SGDLS, YYNGEE. Germline trimming cut 0 bases from V and 2 bases from J; bases unmatched to any gene: 5. The CDR3 has 16 amino acids. CDR3 nucleotides: TGTGCCAGCAGCGTAGGACAGGGGGGAGGGCAAGAGACCCAGTACTTC. Translating gives CASSVGQGGGQETQYF.

The V call is TRBV11-2, the J call TRBJ2-1; either TRBD1 or TRBD2 may fit D (5 bases each). The V gene lost 2 bases and the J gene lost 5 bases, with 16 bases spanning the gap. Germline V gives CDR1 SGHAT, CDR2 FQNNGV. CDR3 length equals 16 residues. CDR3 in amino acids: CASSLKVTLGDNEQFF. The CDR3 DNA is TGTGCCAGCAGCTTAAAAGTGACCCTGGGGGACAATGAGCAGTTCTTC.

This rearrangement joins TRBV19 to TRBJ1-5, with D perhaps matching TRBD1 (5 bases). This CDR3 has 14 residues. Germline V lookup: CDR1 LNHDA, CDR2 SQIVND (reference sequence). V gave up 3 bases and J gave up 4 bases, with 10 bases separating them. The CDR3 DNA follows: TGTGCCAGTAGTATGATGACAGCTAATCAGCCCCAGCATTTT. It yields the protein CASSMMTANQPQHF.

The V and J genes are TRBV6-1 and TRBJ1-1; no definite D call. CDR1 MNHNS and CDR2 SASEGT come from the germline V gene. This CDR3 contains 13 residues. V shed 3 bases and J shed 5 bases, with 10 bases lying between them. The CDR3 bases are TGTGCCAGCAGTGAGCTTCGGGAAACTGAAGCTTTCTTT. It codes for CASSELRETEAFF.

The chain couples TRBV6-5 to TRBJ2-1, with D unclear. The germline CDR1 and CDR2 sequences are MNHEY and SVGAGI. V lost 2 bases and J lost 8, with 10 bases in between. This CDR3 spans 13 amino acids. In nucleotides, the CDR3 is TGTGCCAGCAGTTACAAGGGTATACATGAGCAGTTCTTC. It translates to CASSYKGIHEQFF.

To note about this clone: Other DNA sequences within the sample encode an identical CDR3. The chain couples TRBV27 to TRBJ2-7; no reliable D call. V lost 4 bases, J lost 0 bases, and 7 bases lay in between. Germline V gives CDR1 MNHEY, CDR2 SMNVEV (reference sequence). The CDR3 extends over 13 amino acids. CDR3 in amino acids: CASSSQSSYEQYF. CDR3 coding DNA: TGTGCCAGCAGTTCACAGAGCTCCTACGAGCAGTACTTC.

This clone was found once. Different DNA sequences within this sample yield the same CDR3. The J gene is TRBJ1-5, the V gene TRBV11-2; D might be TRBD1 (6 bases). Germline values: CDR1 SGHAT, CDR2 FQNNGV. Trimming took 5 bases from V and 4 from J, leaving 9 bases between them. The CDR3 loop spans 13 amino acids. CDR3 sequence: CASSGQSNQPQHF. The DNA for the CDR3 is TGTGCCAGCAGCGGACAGTCAAATCAGCCCCAGCATTTT.

V is TRBV7-2 and J is TRBJ1-2; perhaps TRBD1 as D (5 bases). Between the trimmed V and J ends, which lost 5 bases and 6 bases, there was a span of 13 bases. CDR3 length: 13 amino acids. CDR1 SGHTA and CDR2 FQGNSA come from the germline V gene. The CDR3 reads CASSLQGPDGYTF. In nucleotides, the CDR3 is TGTGCCAGCAGCCTTCAGGGTCCCGATGGCTACACCTTC.

The V gene is TRBV4-3, the J gene TRBJ1-3; D unresolved. Germline lookup yields CDR1 LGHNA and CDR2 YSLEER. Trimming pared 1 base from V and 0 bases from J, leaving 4 bases between. CDR3 size: 14 residues. CDR3 nucleotides: TGCGCCAGCAGCCAAGTCCCCTCTGGAAACACCATATATTTT. This translates into CASSQVPSGNTIYF.